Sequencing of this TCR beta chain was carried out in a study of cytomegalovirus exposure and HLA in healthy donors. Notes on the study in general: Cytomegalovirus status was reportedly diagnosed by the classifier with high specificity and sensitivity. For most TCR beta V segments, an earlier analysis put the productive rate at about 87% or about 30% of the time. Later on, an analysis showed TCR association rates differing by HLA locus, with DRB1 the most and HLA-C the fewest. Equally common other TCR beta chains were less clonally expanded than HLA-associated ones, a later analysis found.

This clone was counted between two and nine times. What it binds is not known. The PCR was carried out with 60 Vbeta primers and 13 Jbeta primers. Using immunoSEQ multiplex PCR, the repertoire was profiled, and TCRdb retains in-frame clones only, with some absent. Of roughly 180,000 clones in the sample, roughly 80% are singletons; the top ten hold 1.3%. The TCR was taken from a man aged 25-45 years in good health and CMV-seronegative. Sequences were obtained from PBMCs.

The CDR3 nucleotides are TGCGCCAGCAGCCAAGCCGGCGGGAGGAGCGGTGAGCAGTACTTC. Translated: CASSQAGGRSGEQYF. The chain combines TRBV4-3 with TRBJ2-7; 8 bases agree with TRBD2. V was clipped by 1 base and J by 7 bases; unmatched bases: 9. In germline, CDR1 is LGHNA, CDR2 YSLEER. CDR3 size: 15 residues.